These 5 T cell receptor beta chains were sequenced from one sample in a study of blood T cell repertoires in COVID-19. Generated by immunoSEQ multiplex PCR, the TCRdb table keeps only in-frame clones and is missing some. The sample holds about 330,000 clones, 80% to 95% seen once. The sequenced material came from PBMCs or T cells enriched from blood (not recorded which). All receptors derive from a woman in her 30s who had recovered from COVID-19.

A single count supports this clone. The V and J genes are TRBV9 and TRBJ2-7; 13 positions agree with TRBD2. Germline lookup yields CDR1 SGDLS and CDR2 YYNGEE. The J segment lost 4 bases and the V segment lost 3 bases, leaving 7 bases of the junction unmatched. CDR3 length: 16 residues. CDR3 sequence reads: CASSAGGTSGTYEQYF. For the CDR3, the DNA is TGTGCCAGCAGCGCCGGCGGGACTAGCGGGACATACGAGCAGTACTTC.

This CDR3 is CASSFRVGIYEQYF. DNA of the CDR3: TGTGCCAGCAGTTTCAGGGTAGGGATCTACGAGCAGTACTTC. The gene calls are TRBV2 and TRBJ2-7, with D maybe TRBD1 (5 bases). Trimming left V 5 bases short and J 3 bases short, with 14 bases between. The germline CDR1 and CDR2 sequences are SNHLY and FYNNEI. CDR3 length equals 14 residues.

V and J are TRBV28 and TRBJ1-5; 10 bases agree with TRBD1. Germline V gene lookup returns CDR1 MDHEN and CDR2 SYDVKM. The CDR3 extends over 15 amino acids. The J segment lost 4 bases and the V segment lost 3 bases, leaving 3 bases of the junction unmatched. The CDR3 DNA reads TGTGCCAGCAGTTTGGGGACAGGGGATAATCAGCCCCAGCATTTT. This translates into CASSLGTGDNQPQHF.

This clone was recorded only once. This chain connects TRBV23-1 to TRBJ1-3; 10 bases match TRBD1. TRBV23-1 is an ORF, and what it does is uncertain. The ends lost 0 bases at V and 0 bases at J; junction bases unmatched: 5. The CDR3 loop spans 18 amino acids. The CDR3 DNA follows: TGCGCCAGCAGTCAATCGGACAGGGGGTTCCACTCTGGAAACACCATATATTTT. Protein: CASSQSDRGFHSGNTIYF.

The CDR3: CASSSGRGSRNTIYF. As DNA, the CDR3 is TGTGCCAGCAGCTCTGGCCGGGGATCGAGAAACACCATATATTTT. The chain couples TRBV11-2 to TRBJ1-3, with unresolved D. The CDR3 spans 15 residues. V was cut by 4 bases and J by 5 bases, with 15 bases left in between. Per germline, CDR1 SGHAT and CDR2 FQNNGV.